This TCR beta chain was found in a study of cytomegalovirus exposure and HLA in healthy donors. Study outcomes and limitations: Across all donors, roughly uniform sequencing depth was an assumption of the presence/absence analyses. Clonal expansion, a later analysis showed, was greater in HLA-associated TCR beta chains than in equally common others.

Notes on this clone: The antigen is unknown.

The PCR used 60 Vbeta and 13 Jbeta primers. Using immunoSEQ multiplex PCR, the repertoire was profiled, and TCRdb retains in-frame clones only, with some absent. This sample carries around 150,000 clones, nearly 80% of them seen once, and the ten largest clones take about 9.9%. V lost 5 bases and J lost 6, with 14 bases in between. The CDR3 has 13 residues. The V gene's germline CDR1 is SGHTA and CDR2 FQGNSA. Sequences were obtained from PBMCs. The chain recombines TRBV7-2 with TRBJ2-7; D is uncertain. This receptor was obtained from a man between 18 and 29 years old in good health and CMV-seropositive. For the CDR3, the DNA is TGTGCCAGCAGCCTTAACTATGAAGGCGAGCAGTACTTC. Translated, it gives CASSLNYEGEQYF.